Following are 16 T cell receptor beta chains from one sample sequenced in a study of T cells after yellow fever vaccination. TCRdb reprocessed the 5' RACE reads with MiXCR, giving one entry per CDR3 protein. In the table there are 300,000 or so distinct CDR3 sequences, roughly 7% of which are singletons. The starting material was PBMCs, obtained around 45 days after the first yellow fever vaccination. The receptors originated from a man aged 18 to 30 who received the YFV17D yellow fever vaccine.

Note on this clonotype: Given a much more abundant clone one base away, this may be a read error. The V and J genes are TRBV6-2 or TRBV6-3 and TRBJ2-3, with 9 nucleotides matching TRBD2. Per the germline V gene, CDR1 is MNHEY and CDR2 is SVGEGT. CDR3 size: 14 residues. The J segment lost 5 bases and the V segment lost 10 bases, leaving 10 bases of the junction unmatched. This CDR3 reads CANTPRRGGDTQYF. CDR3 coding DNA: TGTGCCAACACACCCCGGCGGGGGGGAGATACGCAGTATTTT.

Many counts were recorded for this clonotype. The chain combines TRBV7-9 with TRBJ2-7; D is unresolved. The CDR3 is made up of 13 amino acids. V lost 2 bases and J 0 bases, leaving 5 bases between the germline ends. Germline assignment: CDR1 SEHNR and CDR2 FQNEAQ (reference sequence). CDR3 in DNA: TGTGCCAGCAGCTTAATATACTCCTACGAGCAGTACGTC. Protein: CASSLIYSYEQYV.

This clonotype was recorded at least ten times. DNA for the CDR3: TGTGCCAGCAGCGCGGGTGTTTACACCGGGGAGCTGTTTTTT. This gives the protein CASSAGVYTGELFF. V usage is TRBV7-9 and J usage is TRBJ2-2; tentatively, D is TRBD2 (5 bases). In germline, CDR1 is SEHNR, CDR2 FQNEAQ (reference sequence). The CDR3 is made up of 14 amino acids. Trimming shortened V by 5 bases and J by 3 bases, and 10 bases separated the two germline ends.

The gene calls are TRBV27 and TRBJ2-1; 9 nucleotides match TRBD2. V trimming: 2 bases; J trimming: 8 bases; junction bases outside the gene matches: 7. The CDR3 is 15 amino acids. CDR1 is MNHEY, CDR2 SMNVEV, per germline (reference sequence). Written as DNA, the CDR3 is TGTGCCAGCAGTTTAGATAGCGGGGGTATCGATGAGCAGTTCTTC. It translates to CASSLDSGGIDEQFF.

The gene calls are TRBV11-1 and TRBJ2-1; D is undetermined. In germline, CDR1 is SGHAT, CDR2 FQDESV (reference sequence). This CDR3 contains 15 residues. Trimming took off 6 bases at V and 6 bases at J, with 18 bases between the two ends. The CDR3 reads CASSQEDQDFNEQFF. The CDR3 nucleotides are TGTGCCAGCAGTCAAGAAGACCAGGATTTCAATGAGCAGTTCTTC.

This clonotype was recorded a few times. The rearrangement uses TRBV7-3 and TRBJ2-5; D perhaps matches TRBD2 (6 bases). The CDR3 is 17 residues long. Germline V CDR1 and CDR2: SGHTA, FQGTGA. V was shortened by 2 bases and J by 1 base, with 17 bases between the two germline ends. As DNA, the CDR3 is TGTGCCAGCAGCTTAGGGGTAACCGGGACTGCCCAAGAGACCCAGTACTTC. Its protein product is CASSLGVTGTAQETQYF.

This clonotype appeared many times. In nucleotides, the CDR3 is TGTGCCAGCAGTTTCACAGGCTTTGGGTGGAATTCACCCCTCCACTTT. Protein sequence: CASSFTGFGWNSPLHF. The chain uses TRBV12-3 or TRBV12-4 and TRBJ1-6; TRBD1 might be the D (5 bases). V was shortened by 3 bases and J by 7 bases, with 16 bases between the two germline ends. The CDR3 totals 16 residues.

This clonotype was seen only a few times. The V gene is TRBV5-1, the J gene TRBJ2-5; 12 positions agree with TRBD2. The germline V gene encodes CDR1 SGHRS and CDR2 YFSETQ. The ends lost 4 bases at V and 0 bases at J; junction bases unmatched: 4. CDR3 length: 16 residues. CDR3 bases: TGCGCCAGCAGCCTAGCGGGGGGGATATACCAAGAGACCCAGTACTTC. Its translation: CASSLAGGIYQETQYF.

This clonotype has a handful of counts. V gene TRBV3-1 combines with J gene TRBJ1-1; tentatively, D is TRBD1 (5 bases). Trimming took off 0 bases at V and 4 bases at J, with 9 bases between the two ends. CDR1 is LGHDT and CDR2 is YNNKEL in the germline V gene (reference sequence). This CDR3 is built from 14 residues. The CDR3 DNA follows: TGTGCCAGCAGCCAAGACAGGGCCCCCACTGAAGCTTTCTTT. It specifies CASSQDRAPTEAFF.

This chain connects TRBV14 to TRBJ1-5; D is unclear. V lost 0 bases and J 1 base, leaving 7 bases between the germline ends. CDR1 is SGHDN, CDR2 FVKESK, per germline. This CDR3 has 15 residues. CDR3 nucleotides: TGTGCCAGCAGCCAAGAGTACGGAAGCAATCAGCCCCAGCATTTT. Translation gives CASSQEYGSNQPQHF. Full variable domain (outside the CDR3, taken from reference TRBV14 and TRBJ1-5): EAGVTQFPSHSVIEKGQTVTLRCDPISGHDNLYWYRRVMGKEIKFLLHFVKESKQDESGMPNNRFLAERTGGTYSTLKVQPAELEDSGVYFCASSQEYGSNQPQHFGDGTRLSIL.

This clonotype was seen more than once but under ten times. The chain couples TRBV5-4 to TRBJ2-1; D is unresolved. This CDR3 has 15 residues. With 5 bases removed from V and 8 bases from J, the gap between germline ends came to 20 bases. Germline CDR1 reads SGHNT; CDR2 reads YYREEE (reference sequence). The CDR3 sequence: CASRPRTVGSDEQFF. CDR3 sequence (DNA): TGTGCCAGCAGGCCTCGGACGGTCGGAAGCGATGAGCAGTTCTTC.

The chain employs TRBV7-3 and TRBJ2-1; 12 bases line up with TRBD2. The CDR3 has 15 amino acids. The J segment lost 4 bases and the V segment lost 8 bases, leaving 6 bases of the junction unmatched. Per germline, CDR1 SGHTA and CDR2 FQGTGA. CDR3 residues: CASQLAGGSYNEQFF. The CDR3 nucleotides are TGTGCCAGCCAACTAGCGGGGGGATCTTACAATGAGCAGTTCTTC. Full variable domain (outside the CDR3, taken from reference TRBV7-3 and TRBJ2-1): GAGVSQTPSNKVTEKGKYVELRCDPISGHTALYWYRQSLGQGPEFLIYFQGTGAADDSGLPNDRFFAVRPEGSVSTLKIQRTERGDSAVYLCASQLAGGSYNEQFFGPGTRLTVL.

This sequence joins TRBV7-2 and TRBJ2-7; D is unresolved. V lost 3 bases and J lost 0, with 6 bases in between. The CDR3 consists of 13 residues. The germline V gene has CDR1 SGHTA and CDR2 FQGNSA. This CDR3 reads CASSLTNSYEQYV. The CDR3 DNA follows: TGTGCCAGCAGCTTGACGAACTCCTACGAGCAGTACGTC.

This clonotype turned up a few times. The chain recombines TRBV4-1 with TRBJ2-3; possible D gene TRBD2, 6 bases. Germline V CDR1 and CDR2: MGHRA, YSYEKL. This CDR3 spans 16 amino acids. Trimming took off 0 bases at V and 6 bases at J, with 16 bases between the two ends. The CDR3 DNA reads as TGCGCCAGCAGCCAAGACTGGCGGGGTGCCCGGGATACGCAGTATTTT. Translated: CASSQDWRGARDTQYF.

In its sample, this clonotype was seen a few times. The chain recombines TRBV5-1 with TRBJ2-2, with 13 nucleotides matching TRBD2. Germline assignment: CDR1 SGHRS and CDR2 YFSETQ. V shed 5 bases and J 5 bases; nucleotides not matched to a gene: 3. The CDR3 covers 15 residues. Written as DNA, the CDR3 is TGCGCCAGCAGTCAACTAGCGGGGGGGACCGGGGAGCTGTTTTTT. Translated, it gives CASSQLAGGTGELFF.

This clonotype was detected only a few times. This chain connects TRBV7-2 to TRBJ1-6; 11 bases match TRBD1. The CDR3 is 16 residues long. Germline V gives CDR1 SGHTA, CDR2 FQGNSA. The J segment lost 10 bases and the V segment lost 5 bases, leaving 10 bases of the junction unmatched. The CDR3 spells CASSTWTGGGGSPLHF. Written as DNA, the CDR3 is TGTGCCAGCAGCACGTGGACAGGGGGCGGTGGATCACCCCTCCACTTT.